This entry lists 7 T cell receptor beta chains sequenced from one sample in a study of blood T cell repertoires in COVID-19. Repertoires were generated with immunoSEQ multiplex PCR, while TCRdb's copy carries only in-frame clones and drops some. The table includes approximately 150,000 clones, about 86% detected once. Sequencing was done on a sample of peripheral blood. The receptor set was obtained from a woman aged 60 to 75 with acute or convalescent COVID-19.

The chain is built from TRBV7-3 and TRBJ2-7; 8 bases match TRBD1. This CDR3 has 16 residues. Germline CDR1 and CDR2: SGHTA and FQGTGA. V shed 4 bases and J 2 bases; nucleotides not matched to a gene: 10. CDR3 DNA sequence: TGTGCCAGCAGCTACCAGGGGACAGGAATACCCTACGAGCAGTACTTC. It translates to CASSYQGTGIPYEQYF.

The chain combines TRBV6-1 with TRBJ2-3, with D possibly TRBD2 on 6 matching bases. CDR1 is MNHNS and CDR2 is SASEGT in the germline V gene. The CDR3 has 15 residues. The ends were cut back, 3 bases at V and 2 bases at J, with 12 bases in the middle. CDR3 protein: CASSDGGLNTDTQYF. The CDR3 bases are TGTGCCAGCAGTGACGGGGGTCTTAACACAGATACGCAGTATTTT.

The J gene is TRBJ1-3, the V gene TRBV7-2, with unresolved D. This CDR3 is built from 15 residues. V was pared by 5 bases and J by 0 bases, with 11 bases between. Germline CDR1 reads SGHTA; CDR2 reads FQGNSA. The CDR3 region is CASSPHLSSGNTIYF. For the CDR3, the DNA is TGTGCCAGCAGCCCTCACCTAAGCTCTGGAAACACCATATATTTT.

The chain links TRBV5-1 to TRBJ1-1, with 8 bases that match TRBD1. From germline, CDR1 is SGHRS and CDR2 YFSETQ. Germline trimming cut 0 bases from V and 1 base from J; bases unmatched to any gene: 5. The CDR3 is made up of 16 amino acids. This chain's CDR3 is CASSLGDRIPNTEAFF. The CDR3 DNA reads as TGCGCCAGCAGCTTGGGGGACAGGATACCGAACACTGAAGCTTTCTTT.

The rearrangement uses TRBV6-5 and TRBJ2-3, with 8 bases identical to TRBD2. CDR1 MNHEY and CDR2 SVGAGI come from the germline V gene. The CDR3 is 15 amino acids. J was trimmed by 6 bases and V by 7 bases; bases with no gene match: 12. CDR3 sequence reads: CASIRDSGVVDTQYF. CDR3 coding DNA: TGTGCCAGCATAAGAGATAGCGGGGTGGTCGATACGCAGTATTTT.

The gene calls are TRBV27 and TRBJ2-7; D call uncertain. The germline V gene has CDR1 MNHEY and CDR2 SMNVEV (reference sequence). The CDR3 spans 11 residues. The ends were cut back, 3 bases at V and 2 bases at J, with 2 bases in the middle. CDR3 in DNA: TGTGCCAGCAGTTTTACCTACGAGCAGTACTTC. Amino acid sequence: CASSFTYEQYF.

The chain joins TRBV2 to TRBJ2-7, with 7 nucleotides matching TRBD2. The CDR3 is made up of 15 amino acids. V shed 6 bases, J shed 0 bases, and the junction held 8 bases outside the gene matches. Per germline, CDR1 SNHLY and CDR2 FYNNEI. The CDR3 DNA reads TGTGCCAGCAGCGTTACCGGGAGGAGCTCCTACGAGCAGTACTTC. Its protein product is CASSVTGRSSYEQYF.